This TCR beta chain is from a study of shared clonotypes between healthy human individuals. V lost 4 bases, J lost 3 bases, and 16 bases lay in between. CDR1 and CDR2 (germline): SGHNT, YYREEE (reference sequence). CDR3 length: 15 residues. Repertoires were generated with immunoSEQ multiplex PCR, while TCRdb's copy carries only in-frame clones and drops some. Of approximately 2,000,000 clones listed, around 90% are singletons. The sequencing sample was made of naive CD4+ T cells from PBMCs. Regarding subset: CD45RA+ positively selected. The clonotype originates from a young man in good health. Some clones in this sample may be carry-over from other donors' samples. The chain is built from TRBV5-4 and TRBJ2-5, with D perhaps TRBD1 (5 bases). The DNA of the CDR3 is TGTGCCAGCAGCATCCTAAGCCTCAGGGAAGAGACCCAGTACTTC. It encodes CASSILSLREETQYF.